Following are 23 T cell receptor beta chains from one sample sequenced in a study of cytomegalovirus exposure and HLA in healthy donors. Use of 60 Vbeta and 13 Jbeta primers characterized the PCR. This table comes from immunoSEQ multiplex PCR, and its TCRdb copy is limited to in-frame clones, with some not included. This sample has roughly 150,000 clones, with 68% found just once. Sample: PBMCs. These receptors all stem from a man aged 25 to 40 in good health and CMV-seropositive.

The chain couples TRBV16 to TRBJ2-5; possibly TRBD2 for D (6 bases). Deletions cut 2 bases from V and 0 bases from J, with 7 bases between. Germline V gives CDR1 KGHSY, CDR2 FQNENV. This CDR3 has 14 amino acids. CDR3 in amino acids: CASSQREYQETQYF. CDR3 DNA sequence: TGTGCCAGCAGCCAACGGGAGTACCAAGAGACCCAGTACTTC. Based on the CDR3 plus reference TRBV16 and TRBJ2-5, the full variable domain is GEEVAQTPKHLVRGEGQKAKLYCAPIKGHSYVFWYQQVLKNEFKFLISFQNENVFDETGMPKERFSAKCLPNSPCSLEIQATKLEDSAVYFCASSQREYQETQYFGPGTRLLVL.

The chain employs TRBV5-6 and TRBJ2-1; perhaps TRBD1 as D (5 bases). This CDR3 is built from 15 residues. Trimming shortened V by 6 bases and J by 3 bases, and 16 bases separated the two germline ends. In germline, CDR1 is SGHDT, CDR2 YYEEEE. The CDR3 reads CASNRWSDNYNEQFF. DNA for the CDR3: TGTGCCAGCAACCGATGGTCGGACAACTACAATGAGCAGTTCTTC. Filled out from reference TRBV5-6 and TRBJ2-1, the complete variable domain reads DAGVTQSPTHLIKTRGQQVTLRCSPKSGHDTVSWYQQALGQGPQFIFQYYEEEERQRGNFPDRFSGHQFPNYSSELNVNALLLGDSALYLCASNRWSDNYNEQFFGPGTRLTVL.

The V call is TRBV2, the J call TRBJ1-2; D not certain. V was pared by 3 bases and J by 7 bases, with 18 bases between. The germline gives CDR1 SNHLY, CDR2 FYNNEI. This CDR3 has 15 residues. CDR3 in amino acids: CASSESVGRESGYTF. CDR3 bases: TGTGCCAGCAGTGAGAGTGTAGGGAGAGAGTCTGGCTACACCTTC.

CDR3 region: CASSYSGRASNEQFF. CDR3 bases: TGTGCCAGCAGTTACAGCGGGAGGGCCTCTAATGAGCAGTTCTTC. V and J are TRBV6-6 and TRBJ2-1; 10 nucleotides line up with TRBD2. This CDR3 has 15 residues. Germline CDR1 is MNHNY and CDR2 is SVGAGI (reference sequence). Trimming removed 2 bases from V and 7 bases from J; junction bases left unmatched: 5.

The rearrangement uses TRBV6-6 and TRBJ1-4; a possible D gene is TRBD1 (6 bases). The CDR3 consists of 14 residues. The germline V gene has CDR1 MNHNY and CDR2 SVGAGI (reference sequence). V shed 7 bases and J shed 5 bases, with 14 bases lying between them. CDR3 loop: CASTSGQGNEKLFF. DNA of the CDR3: TGTGCCAGCACGTCGGGGCAGGGGAATGAAAAACTGTTTTTT.

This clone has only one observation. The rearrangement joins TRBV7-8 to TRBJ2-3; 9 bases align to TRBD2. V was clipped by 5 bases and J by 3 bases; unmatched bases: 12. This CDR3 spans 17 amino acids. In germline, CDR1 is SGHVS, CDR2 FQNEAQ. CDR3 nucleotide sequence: TGTGCCAGCAGCAAATACGGGACTAGCTATGTTACAGATACGCAGTATTTT. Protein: CASSKYGTSYVTDTQYF. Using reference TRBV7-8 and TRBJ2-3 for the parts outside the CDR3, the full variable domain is GAGVSQSPRYKVAKRGQDVALRCDPISGHVSLFWYQQALGQGPEFLTYFQNEAQLDKSGLPSDRFFAERPEGSVSTLKIQRTQQEDSAVYLCASSKYGTSYVTDTQYFGPGTRLTVL.

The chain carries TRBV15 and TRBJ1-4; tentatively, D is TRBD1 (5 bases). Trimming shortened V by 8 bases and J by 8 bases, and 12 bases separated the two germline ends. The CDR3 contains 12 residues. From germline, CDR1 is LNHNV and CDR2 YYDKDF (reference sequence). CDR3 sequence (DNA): TGTGCCACCCGGGGGGTGGGCGAAAAACTGTTTTTT. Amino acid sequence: CATRGVGEKLFF. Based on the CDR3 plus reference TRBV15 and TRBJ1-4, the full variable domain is DAMVIQNPRYQVTQFGKPVTLSCSQTLNHNVMYWYQQKSSQAPKLLFHYYDKDFNNEADTPDNFQSRRPNTSFCFLDIRSPGLGDTAMYLCATRGVGEKLFFGSGTQLSVL.

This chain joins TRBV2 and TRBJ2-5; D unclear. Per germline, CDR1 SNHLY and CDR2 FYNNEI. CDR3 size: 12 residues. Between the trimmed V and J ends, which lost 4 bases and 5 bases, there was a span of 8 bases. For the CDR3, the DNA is TGTGCCAGCAGTGTGAGTTCGGAGACCCAGTACTTC. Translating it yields CASSVSSETQYF.

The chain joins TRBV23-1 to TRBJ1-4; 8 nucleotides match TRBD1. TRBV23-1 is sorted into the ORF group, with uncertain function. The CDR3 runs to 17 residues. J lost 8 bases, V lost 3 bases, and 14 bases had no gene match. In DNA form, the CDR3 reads TGCGCCAGCAGTCATATTCGTTTCCAGGGGGCTGTCGAAAAACTGTTTTTT. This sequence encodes CASSHIRFQGAVEKLFF.

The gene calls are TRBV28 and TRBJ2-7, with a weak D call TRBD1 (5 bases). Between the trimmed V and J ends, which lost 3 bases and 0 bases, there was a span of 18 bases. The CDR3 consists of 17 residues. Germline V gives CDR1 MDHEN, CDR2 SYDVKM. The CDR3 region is CASSFRLLTTASYEQYF. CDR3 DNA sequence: TGTGCCAGCAGTTTCAGGCTTTTGACGACAGCCTCCTACGAGCAGTACTTC.

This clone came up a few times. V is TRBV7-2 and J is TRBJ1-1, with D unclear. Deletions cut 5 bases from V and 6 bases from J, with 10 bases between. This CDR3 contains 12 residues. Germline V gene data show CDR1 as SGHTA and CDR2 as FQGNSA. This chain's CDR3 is CASSPGRAEAFF. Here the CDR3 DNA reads TGTGCCAGCAGCCCGGGGAGAGCTGAAGCTTTCTTT.

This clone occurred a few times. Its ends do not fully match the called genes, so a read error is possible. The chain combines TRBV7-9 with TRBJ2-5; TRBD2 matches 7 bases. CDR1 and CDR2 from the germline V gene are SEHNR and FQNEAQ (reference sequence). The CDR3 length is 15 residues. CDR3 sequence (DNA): TGTTCCAGCAGCTTAACGGCGGGAGTGGTAGAGACCCAGTACTTC. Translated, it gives CSSSLTAGVVETQYF.

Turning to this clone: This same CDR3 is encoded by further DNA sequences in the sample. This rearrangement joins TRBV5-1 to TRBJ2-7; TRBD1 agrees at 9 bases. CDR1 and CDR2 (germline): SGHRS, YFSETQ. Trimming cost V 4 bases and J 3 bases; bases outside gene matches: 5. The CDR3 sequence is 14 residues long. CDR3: CASSPGTGHYEQYF. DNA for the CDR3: TGCGCCAGCAGCCCCGGGACAGGGCACTACGAGCAGTACTTC.

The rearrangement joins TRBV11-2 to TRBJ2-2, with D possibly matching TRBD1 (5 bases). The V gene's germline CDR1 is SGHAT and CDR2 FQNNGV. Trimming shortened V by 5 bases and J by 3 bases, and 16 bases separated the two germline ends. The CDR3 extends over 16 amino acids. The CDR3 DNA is TGTGCCAGCAGCCTGACAGTGTCGAGTGACACCGGGGAGCTGTTTTTT. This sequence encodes CASSLTVSSDTGELFF.

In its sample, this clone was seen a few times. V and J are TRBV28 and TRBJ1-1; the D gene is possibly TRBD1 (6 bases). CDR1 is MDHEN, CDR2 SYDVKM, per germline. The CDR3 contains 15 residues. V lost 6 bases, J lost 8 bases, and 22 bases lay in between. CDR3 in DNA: TGTGCCAGCAGCGGCGCAGGGGACCTAAGCAACGAAGCTTTCTTT. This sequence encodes CASSGAGDLSNEAFF.

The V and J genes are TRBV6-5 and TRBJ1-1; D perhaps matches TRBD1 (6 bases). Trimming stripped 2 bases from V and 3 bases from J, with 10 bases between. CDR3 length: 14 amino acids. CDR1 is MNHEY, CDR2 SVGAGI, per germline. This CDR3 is CASSYAGGHTEAFF. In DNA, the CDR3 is TGTGCCAGCAGTTACGCGGGGGGCCACACTGAAGCTTTCTTT.

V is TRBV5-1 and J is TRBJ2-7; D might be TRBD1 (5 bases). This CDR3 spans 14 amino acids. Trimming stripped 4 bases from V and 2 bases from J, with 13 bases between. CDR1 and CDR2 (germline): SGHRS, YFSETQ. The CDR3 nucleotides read TGCGCCAGCAGCGTCACACAGGTTACCTACGAGCAGTACTTC. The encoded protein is CASSVTQVTYEQYF.

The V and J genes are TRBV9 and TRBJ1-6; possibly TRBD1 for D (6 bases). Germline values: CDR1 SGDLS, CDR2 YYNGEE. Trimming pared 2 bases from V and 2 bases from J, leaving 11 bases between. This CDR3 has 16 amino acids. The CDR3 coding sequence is TGTGCCAGCAGCGTCCAGGGGACCCCCTATAATTCACCCCTCCACTTT. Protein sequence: CASSVQGTPYNSPLHF.

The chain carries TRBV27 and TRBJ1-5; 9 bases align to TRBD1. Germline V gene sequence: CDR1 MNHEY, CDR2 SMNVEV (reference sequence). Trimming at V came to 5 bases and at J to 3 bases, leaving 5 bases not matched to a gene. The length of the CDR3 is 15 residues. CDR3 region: CASSHPQGANQPQHF. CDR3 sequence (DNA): TGTGCCAGCAGTCATCCACAGGGGGCCAATCAGCCCCAGCATTTT.

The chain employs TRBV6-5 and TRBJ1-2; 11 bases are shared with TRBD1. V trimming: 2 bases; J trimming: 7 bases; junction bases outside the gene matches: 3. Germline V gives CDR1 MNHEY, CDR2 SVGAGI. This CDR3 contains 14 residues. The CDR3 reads CASSYGTGGSGYTF. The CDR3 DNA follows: TGTGCCAGCAGTTACGGGACAGGGGGGTCTGGCTACACCTTC.

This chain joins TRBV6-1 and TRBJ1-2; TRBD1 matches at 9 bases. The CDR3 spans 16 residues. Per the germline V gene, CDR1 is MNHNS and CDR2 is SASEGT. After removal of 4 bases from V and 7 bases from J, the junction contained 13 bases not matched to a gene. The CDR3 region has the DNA TGTGCCAGCAGTGTTAGTATAGGGGACAGGGCCCGTGGCTACACCTTC. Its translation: CASSVSIGDRARGYTF.

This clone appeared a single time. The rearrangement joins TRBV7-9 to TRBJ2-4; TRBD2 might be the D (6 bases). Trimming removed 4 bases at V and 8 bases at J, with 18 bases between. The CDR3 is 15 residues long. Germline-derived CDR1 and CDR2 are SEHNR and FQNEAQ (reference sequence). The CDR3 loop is CASSSPAGLVDIQYF. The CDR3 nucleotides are TGTGCCAGCAGCTCACCCGCGGGACTGGTGGACATTCAGTACTTC. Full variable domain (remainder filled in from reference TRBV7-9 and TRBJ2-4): DTGVSQNPRHKITKRGQNVTFRCDPISEHNRLYWYRQTLGQGPEFLTYFQNEAQLEKSRLLSDRFSAERPKGSFSTLEIQRTEQGDSAMYLCASSSPAGLVDIQYFGAGTRLSVL.

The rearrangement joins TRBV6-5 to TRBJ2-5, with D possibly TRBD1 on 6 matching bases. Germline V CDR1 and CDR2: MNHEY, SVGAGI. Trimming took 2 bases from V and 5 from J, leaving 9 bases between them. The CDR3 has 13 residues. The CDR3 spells CASSYTGRETQYF. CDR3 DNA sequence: TGTGCCAGCAGTTACACAGGGCGGGAGACCCAGTACTTC.